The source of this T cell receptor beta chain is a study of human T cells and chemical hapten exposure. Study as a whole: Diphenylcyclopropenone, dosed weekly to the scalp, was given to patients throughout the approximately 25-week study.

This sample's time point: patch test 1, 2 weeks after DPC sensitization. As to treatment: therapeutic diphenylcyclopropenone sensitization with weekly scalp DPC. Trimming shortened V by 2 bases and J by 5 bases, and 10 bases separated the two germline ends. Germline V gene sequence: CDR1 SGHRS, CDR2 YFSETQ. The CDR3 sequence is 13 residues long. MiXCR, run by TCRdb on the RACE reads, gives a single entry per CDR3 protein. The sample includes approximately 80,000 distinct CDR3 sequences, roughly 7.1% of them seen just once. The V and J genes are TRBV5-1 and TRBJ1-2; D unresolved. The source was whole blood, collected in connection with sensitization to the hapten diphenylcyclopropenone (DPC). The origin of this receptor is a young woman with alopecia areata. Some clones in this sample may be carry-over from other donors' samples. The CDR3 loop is CASSFSQSYGYTF. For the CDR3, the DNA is TGCGCCAGCAGCTTCTCCCAGTCTTATGGCTACACCTTC. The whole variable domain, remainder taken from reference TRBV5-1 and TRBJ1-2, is KAGVTQTPRYLIKTRGQQVTLSCSPISGHRSVSWYQQTPGQGLQFLFEYFSETQRNKGNFPGRFSGRQFSNSRSEMNVSTLELGDSALYLCASSFSQSYGYTFGSGTRLTVV.